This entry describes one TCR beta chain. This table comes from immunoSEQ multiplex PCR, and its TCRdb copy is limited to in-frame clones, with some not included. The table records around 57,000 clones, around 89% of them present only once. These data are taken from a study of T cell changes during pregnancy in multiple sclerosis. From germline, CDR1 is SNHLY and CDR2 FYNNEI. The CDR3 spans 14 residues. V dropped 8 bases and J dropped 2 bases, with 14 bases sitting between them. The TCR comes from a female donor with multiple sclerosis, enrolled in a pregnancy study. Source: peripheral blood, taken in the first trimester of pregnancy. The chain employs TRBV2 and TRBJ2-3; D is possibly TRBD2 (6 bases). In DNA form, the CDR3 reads TGTGCCAGCCTTAGCGGCCCAAACACAGATACGCAGTATTTT. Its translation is CASLSGPNTDTQYF. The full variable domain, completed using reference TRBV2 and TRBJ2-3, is EPEVTQTPSHQVTQMGQEVILRCVPISNHLYFYWYRQILGQKVEFLVSFYNNEISEKSEIFDDQFSVERPDGSNFTLKIRSTKLEDSAMYFCASLSGPNTDTQYFGPGTRLTVL.